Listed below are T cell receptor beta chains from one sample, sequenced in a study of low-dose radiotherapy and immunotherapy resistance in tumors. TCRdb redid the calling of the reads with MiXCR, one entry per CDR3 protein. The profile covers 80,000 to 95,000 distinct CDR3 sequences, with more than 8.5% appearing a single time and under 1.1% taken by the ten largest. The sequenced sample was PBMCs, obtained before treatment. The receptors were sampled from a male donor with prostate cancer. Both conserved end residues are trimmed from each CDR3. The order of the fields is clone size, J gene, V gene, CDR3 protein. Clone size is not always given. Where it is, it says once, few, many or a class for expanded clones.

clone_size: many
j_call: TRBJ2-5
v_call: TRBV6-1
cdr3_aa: ASSEARTVQETQY

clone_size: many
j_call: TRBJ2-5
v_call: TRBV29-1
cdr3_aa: SVGTSVETQY

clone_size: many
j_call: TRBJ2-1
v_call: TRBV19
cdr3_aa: ASSNTPFNEQF

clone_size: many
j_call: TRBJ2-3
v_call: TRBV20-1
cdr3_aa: SAEGLGSTDTQY

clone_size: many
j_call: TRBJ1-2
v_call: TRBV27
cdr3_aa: ASSSPRQGDYGYT

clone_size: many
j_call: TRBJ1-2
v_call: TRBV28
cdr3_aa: ASSIQGSAYGYT

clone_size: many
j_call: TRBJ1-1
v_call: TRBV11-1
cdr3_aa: ASSRSGNTEAF

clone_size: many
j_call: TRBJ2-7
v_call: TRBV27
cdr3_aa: ASSLAPTSGRSAQREQY

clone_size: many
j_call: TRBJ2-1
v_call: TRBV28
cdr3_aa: ASSPPTGRSANEQF

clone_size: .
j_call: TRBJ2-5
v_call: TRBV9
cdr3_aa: ASSVEGTSQETQY

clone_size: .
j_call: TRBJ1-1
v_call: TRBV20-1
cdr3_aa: STPRAGYVHTEAF

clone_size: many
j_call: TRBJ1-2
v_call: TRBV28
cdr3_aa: ASSPRPGQGNYGYT

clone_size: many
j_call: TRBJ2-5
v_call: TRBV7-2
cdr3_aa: ASSAGTVLQETQY

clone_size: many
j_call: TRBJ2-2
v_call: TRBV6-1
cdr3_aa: ASSEALEFGELF